Shown below are 20 T cell receptor beta chains from a single sample sequenced in a study of blood T cell repertoires in COVID-19. Sequencing used immunoSEQ multiplex PCR; TCRdb keeps in-frame clones, though not all of them. This table holds 450,000 or so clones, about 87% found once. The sequenced sample consisted of peripheral blood. Every receptor here comes from a man between 18 and 29 years old with COVID-19, enrolled during active disease.

The chain employs TRBV4-2 and TRBJ2-7; D gene uncertain. Looked up from germline, CDR1 is LGHNA and CDR2 is YNFKEQ. The CDR3 contains 14 residues. V lost 4 bases, J lost 4 bases, and 14 bases lay in between. The CDR3 reads CASSPPGSGYEQYF. The CDR3 region has the DNA TGTGCCAGCAGCCCCCCAGGTTCCGGTTACGAGCAGTACTTC.

This chain joins TRBV18 and TRBJ1-5, with a possible D match to TRBD1 (6 bases). CDR3 size: 15 residues. CDR1 and CDR2 (germline): KGHSH, LQKENI. V gave up 6 bases and J gave up 7 bases, with 19 bases separating them. The CDR3 nucleotides read TGTGCCAGCTCGCGTGGGGCAGGGGCCGGGCAGCCCCAGCATTTT. Protein product: CASSRGAGAGQPQHF.

The chain links TRBV4-2 to TRBJ2-1; possibly TRBD2 for D (5 bases). Germline lookup yields CDR1 LGHNA and CDR2 YNFKEQ. V lost 0 bases and J 5 bases, leaving 20 bases between the germline ends. The CDR3 has 18 amino acids. The CDR3 sequence is CASSQDSQEAVEHNEQFF. CDR3 DNA: TGTGCCAGCAGCCAAGATAGTCAGGAAGCGGTTGAACACAATGAGCAGTTCTTC.

This rearrangement joins TRBV18 to TRBJ2-7; D is perhaps TRBD1 (5 bases). CDR1 and CDR2 from the germline V gene are KGHSH and LQKENI. This CDR3 contains 14 residues. V lost 3 bases and J 2 bases, leaving 11 bases between the germline ends. The CDR3 region has the DNA TGTGCCAGCTCACCGGGGCAGAGTCCCTACGAGCAGTACTTC. It codes for CASSPGQSPYEQYF.

The chain joins TRBV11-1 to TRBJ2-6; 7 nucleotides line up with TRBD2. V lost 5 bases and J lost 3; bases outside the gene matches: 1. Germline V gene lookup returns CDR1 SGHAT and CDR2 FQDESV (reference sequence). CDR3 length: 14 amino acids. As DNA, the CDR3 is TGTGCCAGCAGCCCGGGGGGTGGGGCCAACGTCCTGACTTTC. It codes for CASSPGGGANVLTF.

V is TRBV18 and J is TRBJ2-2, with 10 bases that match TRBD1. The V and J ends lost 2 bases and 7 bases, in that order; junction bases with no gene match: 4. Germline V gene data show CDR1 as KGHSH and CDR2 as LQKENI. The CDR3 spans 15 residues. CDR3 nucleotide sequence: TGTGCCAGCTCACCAGAGACAGGGGGCGGCGGGGAGCTGTTTTTT. It specifies CASSPETGGGGELFF.

The V call is TRBV28, the J call TRBJ2-7; 11 bases are shared with TRBD2. CDR3 length: 15 amino acids. J was trimmed by 3 bases and V by 3 bases; bases with no gene match: 4. The germline CDR1 and CDR2 sequences are MDHEN and SYDVKM. The CDR3 DNA reads TGTGCCAGCAGTTTGGGACTAGCGGCCCTCTACGAGCAGTACTTC. It encodes CASSLGLAALYEQYF.

The chain has TRBV18 and TRBJ1-6; unclear D gene. The CDR3 has 17 residues. Deletions cut 0 bases from V and 2 bases from J, with 11 bases between. Germline V gene sequence: CDR1 KGHSH, CDR2 LQKENI. In nucleotides, the CDR3 is TGTGCCAGCTCACCACCGGGAGTAAGGACCTATAATTCACCCCTCCACTTT. Translated: CASSPPGVRTYNSPLHF.

CDR3 amino acids: CASSYLSGGNEQFF. The CDR3, as DNA: TGTGCCAGCAGCTACCTAAGCGGCGGAAATGAGCAGTTCTTC. The chain recombines TRBV7-4 with TRBJ2-1, with D tentatively TRBD2 (5 bases). Germline V lookup: CDR1 SGHVT, CDR2 SQSDAQ. This CDR3 spans 14 amino acids. V shed 4 bases and J shed 7 bases, with 14 bases lying between them.

V is TRBV7-9 and J is TRBJ2-1; the match to TRBD2 covers 9 bases. Germline V gene lookup returns CDR1 SEHNR and CDR2 FQNEAQ (reference sequence). This CDR3 is 16 amino acids long. The J segment lost 8 bases and the V segment lost 6 bases, leaving 14 bases of the junction unmatched. CDR3 sequence reads: CASSPRAGGLMHEQFF. For the CDR3, the DNA is TGTGCCAGCAGTCCACGGGCGGGAGGGCTGATGCATGAGCAGTTCTTC.

V gene TRBV5-5 combines with J gene TRBJ2-1, with TRBD1 matching over 9 bases. V lost 4 bases to trimming and J lost 8 bases; unmatched junction nucleotides: 10. The CDR3 has 15 residues. From germline, CDR1 is SGHKS and CDR2 YYEKEE (reference sequence). The CDR3 region is CASSGGTGILHEQFF. In DNA form, the CDR3 reads TGTGCCAGCAGCGGCGGGACAGGGATCCTCCATGAGCAGTTCTTC.

This chain links TRBV9 with TRBJ1-1; the D gene is possibly TRBD1 (6 bases). The CDR3 extends over 14 amino acids. With 4 bases removed from V and 3 bases from J, the gap between germline ends came to 13 bases. Germline assignment: CDR1 SGDLS and CDR2 YYNGEE. The CDR3 region is CASSPRQEHTEAFF. The DNA of the CDR3 is TGTGCCAGCAGCCCCCGACAGGAGCACACTGAAGCTTTCTTT.

The V call is TRBV18, the J call TRBJ2-7, with a tentative D call TRBD2 (6 bases). Germline V gene data show CDR1 as KGHSH and CDR2 as LQKENI. Between the trimmed V and J ends, which lost 2 bases and 3 bases, there was a span of 8 bases. The CDR3 has 13 amino acids. As DNA, the CDR3 is TGTGCCAGCTCACCATCCGGGGGCTACGAGCAGTACTTC. This translates into CASSPSGGYEQYF. Full variable domain (remainder filled in from reference TRBV18 and TRBJ2-7): NAGVMQNPRHLVRRRGQEARLRCSPMKGHSHVYWYRQLPEEGLKFMVYLQKENIIDESGMPKERFSAEFPKEGPSILRIQQVVRGDSAAYFCASSPSGGYEQYFGPGTRLTVT.

The chain carries TRBV4-2 and TRBJ2-7; a weak D match, TRBD1 (5 bases). The CDR3 runs 14 residues. Trimming removed 1 base from V and 2 bases from J, with 9 bases in between. Per germline, CDR1 LGHNA and CDR2 YNFKEQ. CDR3 in DNA: TGTGCCAGCAGCCAAGGTCAGGGAACCTACGAGCAGTACTTC. It specifies CASSQGQGTYEQYF.

The J gene is TRBJ2-2, the V gene TRBV2; D might be TRBD1 (6 bases). Trimming removed 0 bases from V and 3 bases from J, with 8 bases in between. The germline V gene encodes CDR1 SNHLY and CDR2 FYNNEI. The length of the CDR3 is 15 residues. The CDR3 reads CASSEAAGDTGELFF. DNA for the CDR3: TGTGCCAGCAGTGAAGCCGCAGGGGACACCGGGGAGCTGTTTTTT.

This sequence joins TRBV4-1 and TRBJ2-7; D might be TRBD2 (6 bases). Per the germline V gene, CDR1 is MGHRA and CDR2 is YSYEKL. The CDR3 spans 15 residues. The V end lost 1 base, the J end lost 0 bases, and 10 bases lay between the germline ends. The CDR3 region is CASSQGDGSSYEQYF. The CDR3 DNA sequence: TGCGCCAGCAGCCAAGGCGACGGGAGCTCCTACGAGCAGTACTTC.

The CDR3: CASSPGGDTEAFF. CDR3 coding DNA: TGTGCCAGCAGTCCGGGGGGGGACACTGAAGCTTTCTTT. The V and J genes are TRBV6-4 and TRBJ1-1; D is perhaps TRBD1 (5 bases). CDR1 and CDR2 from the germline V gene are MRHNA and SNTAGT. V was cut by 5 bases and J by 3 bases, with 10 bases left in between. The CDR3 length is 13 residues.

The count of this clone is one. The CDR3 here is CARSSTGDFQETQYF. The CDR3 nucleotides read TGTGCCAGAAGCTCCACAGGGGACTTTCAAGAGACCCAGTACTTC. This rearrangement joins TRBV5-3 to TRBJ2-5; the D gene is possibly TRBD1 (7 bases). TRBV5-3 is marked as an open reading frame, function uncertain. There are 15 residues in the CDR3. The V end lost 3 bases, the J end lost 2 bases, and 14 bases lay between the germline ends.

The rearrangement joins TRBV10-2 to TRBJ1-1; D uncertain. Trimming cost V 7 bases and J 1 base, with 10 bases left between them. Germline V gene lookup returns CDR1 WSHSY and CDR2 SAAADI. CDR3 size: 13 residues. The CDR3 is CASIQARNTEAFF. The CDR3 region has the DNA TGCGCCAGCATTCAGGCGAGGAACACTGAAGCTTTCTTT.

The chain is built from TRBV2 and TRBJ2-5; D might be TRBD1 (6 bases). Trimming pared 8 bases from V and 4 bases from J, leaving 11 bases between. Germline V gives CDR1 SNHLY, CDR2 FYNNEI. The CDR3 runs to 12 residues. The CDR3: CASGGRVETQYF. CDR3 bases: TGTGCCAGCGGGGGCAGGGTAGAGACCCAGTACTTC.